Listed below are T cell receptor beta chains from one sample, sequenced in a study of blood T cell repertoires in COVID-19. This table comes from immunoSEQ multiplex PCR, and its TCRdb copy is limited to in-frame clones, with some not included. Of more than 60,000 clones in the sample, approximately 90% are singletons; the top ten hold 10%. Sample: PBMCs or T cells enriched from blood (not recorded which). Receptors originate from a woman in her forties who had recovered from COVID-19. Each CDR3 is given with its conserved first and last residue. A D gene is named only where the DNA matches it firmly. Size tells how often a clone was seen (once, few, many) or the class of an expanded clone, and some rows leave it out.

j_call d_call v_call clone_size cdr3_aa cdr3_nt
TRBJ2-2 TRBD2 TRBV5-1 . CASSYLVLAGTPNTGELFF TGCGCCAGCAGTTACCTAGTACTAGCGGGAACTCCGAACACCGGGGAGCTGTTTTTT
TRBJ1-2 . TRBV5-1 . CASSPEGGYGYTF TGCGCCAGCAGCCCCGAAGGGGGCTATGGCTACACCTTC
TRBJ1-3 . TRBV16 . CASSRTTGTGNTIYF TGTGCCAGCAGCCGCACCACAGGAACTGGAAACACCATATATTTT
TRBJ1-1 . TRBV3-1/TRBV3-2 . CASSNRGGNTEAFF TGTGCCAGCAGCAACCGGGGGGGTAACACTGAAGCTTTCTTT
TRBJ1-2 TRBD1 TRBV11-2 . CASSLGDRGYGYTF TGTGCCAGCAGCCTTGGCGACAGGGGTTATGGCTACACCTTC
TRBJ1-3 . TRBV5-1 . CASSLASRRDGNTIYF TGCGCCAGCAGCTTGGCTAGTCGCAGGGATGGAAACACCATATATTTT
TRBJ1-1 . TRBV14 . CASSVESGVRTEAFF TGTGCCAGCAGCGTAGAGTCGGGGGTGAGAACTGAAGCTTTCTTT
TRBJ2-3 TRBD2 TRBV13 . CASSLGTSAGTDTQYF TGTGCCAGCAGCCTGGGGACTAGCGCAGGCACAGATACGCAGTATTTT
TRBJ1-3 TRBD1 TRBV19 . CASSTGQGLVSGNTIYF TGTGCCAGTAGTACCGGACAGGGCCTAGTCTCTGGAAACACCATATATTTT
TRBJ2-1 . TRBV6-5 . CASSYSRVDNEQFF TGTGCCAGCAGTTACTCGAGAGTAGACAATGAGCAGTTCTTC
TRBJ2-7 . TRBV10-3 . CAISESAYEQYF TGTGCCATCAGTGAGTCCGCCTACGAGCAGTACTTC
TRBJ2-6 TRBD1 TRBV15 . CATSRRQGTGANVLTF TGTGCCACCAGCAGACGACAGGGTACCGGGGCCAACGTCCTGACTTTC
TRBJ1-5 . TRBV18 . CASSPRQAHSNQPQHF TGTGCCAGCTCACCACGGCAGGCCCATAGCAATCAGCCCCAGCATTTT
TRBJ2-5 . TRBV5-6 . CASSPTRTDSQETQYF TGTGCCAGCAGCCCAACCCGGACAGACAGCCAAGAGACCCAGTACTTC
TRBJ1-5 . TRBV2 . CASALIGGGGNQPQHF TGTGCCAGCGCTCTCATCGGGGGGGGCGGCAATCAGCCCCAGCATTTT
TRBJ2-3 TRBD2 TRBV6-4 few CASSASQAGDTDTQYF TGTGCCAGCAGTGCCTCTCAGGCGGGGGACACAGATACGCAGTATTTT
TRBJ2-1 TRBD1 TRBV5-1 . CASSLSGTGGNEQFF TGCGCCAGCAGCTTGTCTGGGACAGGGGGCAATGAGCAGTTCTTC
TRBJ1-3 TRBD1 TRBV2 . CASRTSGQGGNTIYF TGTGCCAGCAGAACCTCGGGACAGGGGGGAAACACCATATATTTT
TRBJ1-6 TRBD1 TRBV27 once CASSSDRDNSPLHF TGTGCCAGCAGTTCGGACAGGGATAATTCACCCCTCCACTTT
TRBJ2-5 . TRBV29-1 . CSVGTTGGETQYF TGCAGCGTGGGGACAACTGGGGGTGAGACCCAGTACTTC
TRBJ2-2 TRBD1 TRBV11-2 . CASSFGQGTGELFF TGTGCCAGCAGCTTTGGACAGGGAACCGGGGAGCTGTTTTTT
TRBJ2-7 . TRBV11-3 . CASSFGRGTAEQYF TGTGCCAGCAGCTTCGGCCGGGGGACAGCGGAGCAGTACTTC
TRBJ1-2 TRBD1 TRBV19 . CASSNSGQGAYGYTF TGTGCCAGTAGTAACTCCGGACAGGGCGCTTATGGCTACACCTTC
TRBJ2-3 . TRBV3-1/TRBV3-2 . CASSQGGQRRTDTQYF TGTGCCAGCAGCCAAGGTGGACAGCGACGCACAGATACGCAGTATTTT
TRBJ1-4 TRBD1 TRBV6-5 . CASSYTGGAIEKLFF TGTGCCAGCAGTTACACAGGGGGCGCGATTGAAAAACTGTTTTTT
TRBJ2-5 . TRBV3-1/TRBV3-2 . CASTKRDGVRKETQYF TGTGCCAGCACCAAGCGAGACGGGGTTAGGAAAGAGACCCAGTACTTC
TRBJ2-7 TRBD2 TRBV13 . CASVSGTTGEQYF TGTGCCAGCGTTAGCGGGACTACGGGCGAGCAGTACTTC